The clone carrying this T cell receptor beta chain was seen a handful of times. The germline CDR1 and CDR2 sequences are MNHGY and SAAAGT. The ends lost 10 bases at V and 4 bases at J; junction bases unmatched: 9. The CDR3 loop spans 13 amino acids. Treatment: randomized to nivolumab then ipilimumab (arm A) or the reverse (arm B). This sample stems from a study of sequential checkpoint blockade in melanoma. Across the study: TCRbeta immunosequencing was performed on DNA from roughly 99 pretreatment melanoma tumor samples.

Only in-frame clones appear in the TCRdb table, and some are missing; sequencing was by immunoSEQ multiplex PCR. The sample yields about 4,400 clones, around 22% seen once. The sequence was collected from a human donor with melanoma. The chain has TRBV6-8 and TRBJ1-1; 7 bases align to TRBD1. The sample was tumor tissue (inferred from file names), taken from a patient given nivolumab and ipilimumab in sequence. The CDR3 nucleotides are TGTGCCATCAGGGGGACAGTAGGCACTGAAGCTTTCTTT. It is translated as CAIRGTVGTEAFF.